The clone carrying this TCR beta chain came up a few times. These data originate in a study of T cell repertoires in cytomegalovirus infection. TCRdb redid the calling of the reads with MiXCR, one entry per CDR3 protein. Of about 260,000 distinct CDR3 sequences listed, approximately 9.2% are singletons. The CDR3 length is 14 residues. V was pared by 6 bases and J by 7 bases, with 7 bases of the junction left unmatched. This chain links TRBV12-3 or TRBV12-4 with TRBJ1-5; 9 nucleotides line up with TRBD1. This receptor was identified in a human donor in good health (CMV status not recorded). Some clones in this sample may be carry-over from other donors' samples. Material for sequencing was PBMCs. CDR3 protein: CASRPGTGKQPQHF. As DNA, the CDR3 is TGTGCCAGCAGACCCGGGACAGGGAAACAGCCCCAGCATTTT.